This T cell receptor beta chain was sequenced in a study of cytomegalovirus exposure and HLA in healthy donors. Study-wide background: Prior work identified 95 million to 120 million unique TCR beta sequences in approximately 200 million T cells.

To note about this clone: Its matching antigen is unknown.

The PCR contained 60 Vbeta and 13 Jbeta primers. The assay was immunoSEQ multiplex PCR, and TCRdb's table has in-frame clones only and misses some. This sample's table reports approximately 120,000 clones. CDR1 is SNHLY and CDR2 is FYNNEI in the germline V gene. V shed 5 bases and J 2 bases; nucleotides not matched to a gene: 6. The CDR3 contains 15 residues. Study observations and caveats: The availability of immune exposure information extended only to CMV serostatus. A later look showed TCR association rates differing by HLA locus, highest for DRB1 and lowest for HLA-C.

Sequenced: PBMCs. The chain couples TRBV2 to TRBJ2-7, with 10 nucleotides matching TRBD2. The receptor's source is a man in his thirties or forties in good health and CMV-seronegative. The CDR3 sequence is CASSITSGRAYEQYF. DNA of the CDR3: TGTGCCAGCAGTATAACAAGCGGGAGGGCCTACGAGCAGTACTTC.